Below are 18 T cell receptor beta chains sequenced from a single sample in a study of CD8+ T cells in alopecia areata listed by TCRdb under 2018. Receptor libraries were prepared by the immunoSEQ multiplex PCR assay. For TCR sequencing, RNA was extracted from every sample and reverse transcribed into cDNA to serve as template. In its TCRdb copy, this immuneACCESS table keeps in-frame sequences only and misses some clones. Where compared with another copy, unresolved V genes explain less than half of these, and the others have no known cause. The sample contains over 150,000 clones, more than 60% of them found a single time. Together, the top ten hold 1.5% to 2% of the sample. Reading the label with the study, this specimen's time point is: baseline before oral tofacitinib. The sample consisted of CD4+ T cells sorted from blood, taken at week 0. The receptor source for this set is a human donor with alopecia areata.

This clone is a singleton in its sample. The chain joins TRBV30 to TRBJ1-2; no clear D gene. The CDR3 is 12 residues long. The V end was cut by 6 bases, the J end by 4 bases, with 12 bases between. CDR1 is GTSNPN and CDR2 is SVGIG in the germline V gene (reference sequence). The chain's CDR3 is CACGRTTYGYTF. The CDR3, as DNA: TGTGCCTGTGGCAGGACCACCTATGGCTACACCTTC.

The chain joins TRBV5-1 to TRBJ2-5; 9 positions agree with TRBD1. Germline V gene sequence: CDR1 SGHRS, CDR2 YFSETQ. After removal of 6 bases from V and 5 bases from J, the junction contained 8 bases not matched to a gene. The CDR3 runs to 14 residues. This chain's CDR3 is CASTSGQGQETQYF. CDR3 in DNA: TGCGCCAGCACCTCGGGACAGGGCCAGGAGACCCAGTACTTC.

The chain couples TRBV29-1 to TRBJ1-2, with a tentative D call TRBD1 (5 bases). The CDR3 loop spans 13 amino acids. The V gene's germline CDR1 is SQVTM and CDR2 ANQGSEA. Trimming took 5 bases from V and 7 from J, leaving 17 bases between them. The DNA for the CDR3 is TGCAGCGTTACGTCAGGGACTGAGTCTGGCTACACCTTC. Its protein product is CSVTSGTESGYTF.

The chain recombines TRBV7-2 with TRBJ1-5, with 7 bases that match TRBD1. Losses at the gene ends were 5 bases for V and 4 bases for J; bases not matched to a gene: 14. CDR3 length equals 17 residues. The germline V gene has CDR1 SGHTA and CDR2 FQGNSA. The DNA of the CDR3 is TGTGCCAGCAGCCCACTAGCCCGGACAGGACGAAATCAGCCCCAGCATTTT. Translated, it gives CASSPLARTGRNQPQHF.

The J gene is TRBJ2-4, the V gene TRBV2, with 7 nucleotides matching TRBD2. The ends lost 1 base at V and 6 bases at J; junction bases unmatched: 9. Looked up from germline, CDR1 is SNHLY and CDR2 is FYNNEI. There are 16 residues in the CDR3. The CDR3 protein is CASSEEGRGLINIQYF. The CDR3 DNA sequence: TGTGCCAGCAGTGAAGAAGGGAGGGGACTGATAAACATTCAGTACTTC.

This clone occurred a few times. J is TRBJ1-1 and V is TRBV29-1, with D unresolved. The length of the CDR3 is 12 residues. Germline assignment: CDR1 SQVTM and CDR2 ANQGSEA. Trimming removed 2 bases at V and 0 bases at J, with 4 bases between. CDR3 in DNA: TGCAGCGTTGAAATGTTGAACACTGAAGCTTTCTTT. Protein product: CSVEMLNTEAFF.

This clone was detected only once. The rearrangement links TRBV5-6 to TRBJ2-5; D perhaps matches TRBD2 (5 bases). V lost 4 bases, J lost 5 bases, and 15 bases lay in between. CDR1 SGHDT and CDR2 YYEEEE come from the germline V gene. CDR3 length: 14 residues. For the CDR3, the DNA is TGTGCCAGCAGCCCCTCTAGCACCGTTGAGACCCAGTACTTC. Protein product: CASSPSSTVETQYF.

V usage is TRBV6-1 and J usage is TRBJ1-6; D unclear. V lost 5 bases, J lost 8 bases, and 16 bases lay in between. The germline CDR1 and CDR2 sequences are MNHNS and SASEGT. The CDR3 is 15 residues long. The CDR3 loop reads CASSPRPRRDSPLHF. The CDR3 DNA reads TGTGCCAGCAGTCCCCGACCGCGGAGGGATTCACCCCTCCACTTT.

This clone turned up a few times. The chain combines TRBV18 with TRBJ1-1, with D unclear. CDR1 and CDR2 (germline): KGHSH, LQKENI. The length of the CDR3 is 13 residues. The germline V and J ends were trimmed by 0 bases and 6 bases, with 8 bases remaining between them. The CDR3 sequence is CASSPPLQSEAFF. The CDR3, as DNA: TGTGCCAGCTCACCACCACTACAGTCTGAAGCTTTCTTT.

This clone was found once. V is TRBV4-3 and J is TRBJ2-1, with D hard to call. The CDR3 spans 14 residues. Germline CDR1 is LGHNA and CDR2 is YSLEER. V shed 4 bases and J shed 7 bases, with 14 bases lying between them. DNA for the CDR3: TGCGCCAGCAGCCTCCTTGTCGAAGGAAATGAGCAGTTCTTC. This translates into CASSLLVEGNEQFF.

In its sample, this clone was seen once. The gene calls are TRBV28 and TRBJ2-1, with D perhaps matching TRBD2 (6 bases). Between the trimmed V and J ends, which lost 2 bases and 0 bases, there was a span of 8 bases. The CDR3 is made up of 15 amino acids. Germline CDR1 reads MDHEN; CDR2 reads SYDVKM. The CDR3 loop reads CASSLGGISYNEQFF. DNA of the CDR3: TGTGCCAGCAGTTTAGGGGGGATCTCCTACAATGAGCAGTTCTTC.

This clone is a singleton in its sample. This sample includes further DNA sequences coding for the same CDR3. The chain employs TRBV29-1 and TRBJ2-6, with D uncertain. From germline, CDR1 is SQVTM and CDR2 ANQGSEA. V dropped 4 bases and J dropped 2 bases, with 6 bases sitting between them. This CDR3 has 13 residues. CDR3 nucleotide sequence: TGCAGCGTTGCCACAACTGGGGCCAACGTCCTGACTTTC. This sequence encodes CSVATTGANVLTF.

The chain combines TRBV9 with TRBJ2-7; TRBD1 might be the D (6 bases). CDR1 is SGDLS, CDR2 YYNGEE, per germline. Trimming pared 4 bases from V and 2 bases from J, leaving 13 bases between. The length of the CDR3 is 14 residues. CDR3 DNA sequence: TGTGCCAGCAGCCCGGACAGCTTAACCTACGAGCAGTACTTC. The encoded protein is CASSPDSLTYEQYF.

This chain uses TRBV6-1 with TRBJ1-1; D may be TRBD1 (6 bases). There are 13 residues in the CDR3. Germline loops: CDR1 MNHNS, CDR2 SASEGT. Trimming removed 4 bases at V and 5 bases at J, with 11 bases between. The CDR3 DNA reads as TGTGCCAGCAGTGCGATGGGGGCTACTGAAGCTTTCTTT. It is translated as CASSAMGATEAFF.

The V and J genes are TRBV29-1 and TRBJ1-1; D is unresolved. Germline V gene sequence: CDR1 SQVTM, CDR2 ANQGSEA. V was pared by 8 bases and J by 2 bases, with 9 bases between. The CDR3 has 11 amino acids. CDR3 amino acids: CSIGSNTEAFF. Here the CDR3 DNA reads TGCAGCATAGGGAGTAACACTGAAGCTTTCTTT.

This clone came up a few times. The V and J genes are TRBV28 and TRBJ1-2, with D uncertain. This CDR3 comprises 11 residues. Germline V gives CDR1 MDHEN, CDR2 SYDVKM. V was clipped by 3 bases and J by 12 bases, with 11 bases between them. In DNA, the CDR3 is TGTGCCAGCAGTTTCCCCGGGTCCGACACCTTC. Its translation: CASSFPGSDTF.

About this clone: The identical CDR3 is also encoded by other nucleotide sequences in the sample. The rearrangement links TRBV5-6 to TRBJ1-5, with D tentatively TRBD1 (5 bases). CDR1 SGHDT and CDR2 YYEEEE come from the germline V gene. This CDR3 is 13 amino acids long. V was shortened by 2 bases and J by 4 bases, with 7 bases between the two germline ends. The CDR3 DNA sequence: TGTGCCAGCAGCTTCGGGGGGAATCAGCCCCAGCATTTT. It is translated as CASSFGGNQPQHF.

This clone has just a few counts. This rearrangement joins TRBV5-6 to TRBJ2-1; weak D call: TRBD2 (6 bases). The CDR3 totals 14 residues. Looked up from germline, CDR1 is SGHDT and CDR2 is YYEEEE. Trimming removed 1 base at V and 4 bases at J, with 9 bases between. The chain's CDR3 is CASSLSRGYNEQFF. The CDR3 nucleotides are TGTGCCAGCAGCTTGAGCCGGGGGTACAATGAGCAGTTCTTC.